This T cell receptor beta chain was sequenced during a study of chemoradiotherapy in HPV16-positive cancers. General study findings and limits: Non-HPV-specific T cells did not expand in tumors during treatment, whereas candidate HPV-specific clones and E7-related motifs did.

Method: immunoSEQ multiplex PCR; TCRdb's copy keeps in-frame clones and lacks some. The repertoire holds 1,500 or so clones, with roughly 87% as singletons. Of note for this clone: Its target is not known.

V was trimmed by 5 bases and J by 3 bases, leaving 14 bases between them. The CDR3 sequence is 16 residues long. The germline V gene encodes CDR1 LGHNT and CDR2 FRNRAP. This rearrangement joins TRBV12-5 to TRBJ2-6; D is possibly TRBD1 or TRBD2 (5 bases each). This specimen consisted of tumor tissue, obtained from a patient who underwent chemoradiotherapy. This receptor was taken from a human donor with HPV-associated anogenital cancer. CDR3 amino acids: CASGRDAGNGANVLTF. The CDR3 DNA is TGTGCTAGTGGTCGGGACGCCGGGAATGGGGCCAACGTCCTGACTTTC.